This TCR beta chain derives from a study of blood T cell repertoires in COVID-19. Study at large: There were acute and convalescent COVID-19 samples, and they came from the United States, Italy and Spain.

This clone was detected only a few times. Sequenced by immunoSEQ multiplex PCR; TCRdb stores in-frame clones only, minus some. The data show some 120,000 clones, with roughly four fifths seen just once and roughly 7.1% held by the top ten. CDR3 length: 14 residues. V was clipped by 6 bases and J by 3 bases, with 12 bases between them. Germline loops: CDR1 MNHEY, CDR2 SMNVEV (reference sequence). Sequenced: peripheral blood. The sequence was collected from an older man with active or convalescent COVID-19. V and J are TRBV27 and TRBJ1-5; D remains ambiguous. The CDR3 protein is CASSTRQYNQPQHF. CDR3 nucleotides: TGTGCCAGCAGCACACGTCAGTACAATCAGCCCCAGCATTTT.